This is a list of T cell receptor beta chains from one sample in a study of blood T cell repertoires in COVID-19. Profiled with immunoSEQ multiplex PCR; TCRdb holds only in-frame clones, not every one. The repertoire has about 150,000 clones, 80% to 90% of them found once; the top ten carry roughly 3%. Sequences were obtained from peripheral blood. Receptors originate from a man aged 70 or older with acute or convalescent COVID-19. Each CDR3 is given with its conserved first and last residue. Rows give clone size only sometimes, using once, few, many, or a class for an expanded clone.

v_call: TRBV19; clone_size: -; cdr3_aa: CASSYTVNTEAFF
v_call: TRBV6-1; clone_size: many; cdr3_aa: CASSEQGEGEKLFF
v_call: TRBV10-1; clone_size: -; cdr3_aa: CASIPGQGVDTQYF
v_call: TRBV28; clone_size: -; cdr3_aa: CASSLFPGATNEKLFF
v_call: TRBV5-1; clone_size: -; cdr3_aa: CASSFGSPQETQYF
v_call: TRBV10-3; clone_size: -; cdr3_aa: CAHLGTRDYTGELFF
v_call: TRBV5-1; clone_size: -; cdr3_aa: CASSLLAGGEETQYF
v_call: TRBV9; clone_size: -; cdr3_aa: CASSAFSGLAGEQYF
v_call: TRBV5-6; clone_size: -; cdr3_aa: CASSLGQGLWGEAFF
v_call: TRBV6-5; clone_size: -; cdr3_aa: CASNPQGGSYEQYF
v_call: TRBV5-1; clone_size: -; cdr3_aa: CASSWTSRSDTQYF
v_call: TRBV2; clone_size: many; cdr3_aa: CASSGELAGAGELFF
v_call: TRBV7-6; clone_size: -; cdr3_aa: CASSLGTGRTDTQYF
v_call: TRBV27; clone_size: -; cdr3_aa: CASSPLQGAHASTDTQYF
v_call: TRBV7-8; clone_size: -; cdr3_aa: CASSLGGQNGNEQFF
v_call: TRBV6-2/TRBV6-3; clone_size: -; cdr3_aa: CASSYGDMNTEAFF
v_call: TRBV7-3; clone_size: -; cdr3_aa: CASSFNGGSYNEQFF
v_call: TRBV7-2; clone_size: once; cdr3_aa: CASSLPTFSYEQYF
v_call: TRBV5-5; clone_size: -; cdr3_aa: CASSWDRGGVGELFF
v_call: TRBV7-3; clone_size: once; cdr3_aa: CASSSNQGANEQFF
v_call: TRBV27; clone_size: -; cdr3_aa: CASSLGQGADEQYF
v_call: TRBV5-4; clone_size: -; cdr3_aa: CASSLGGTARNTGELFF
v_call: TRBV2; clone_size: -; cdr3_aa: CASKGQGTYEQYF
v_call: TRBV6-5; clone_size: -; cdr3_aa: CASKNTGLTFF
v_call: TRBV5-1; clone_size: -; cdr3_aa: CASSGTGPYQETQYF
v_call: TRBV19; clone_size: -; cdr3_aa: CASKGPSDTGELFF
v_call: TRBV7-6; clone_size: -; cdr3_aa: CASLAGTSTNTGELFF
v_call: TRBV6-5; clone_size: -; cdr3_aa: CASYFRDSSYEQYF
v_call: TRBV24-1; clone_size: -; cdr3_aa: CATSDIGRGSANTGELFF
v_call: TRBV28; clone_size: -; cdr3_aa: CASSSRGPSSYNEQFF
v_call: TRBV28; clone_size: once; cdr3_aa: CASSLNRGMYTEAFF
v_call: TRBV6-5; clone_size: -; cdr3_aa: CASSWTSGGNTEQFF
v_call: TRBV7-2; clone_size: -; cdr3_aa: CASSLDDSATNEKLFF
v_call: TRBV3-1/TRBV3-2; clone_size: -; cdr3_aa: CASSDGTRETQYF
v_call: TRBV19; clone_size: -; cdr3_aa: CASSPYALAEVYNEQFF
v_call: TRBV4-1; clone_size: -; cdr3_aa: CASSLFFRGTGRDTEAFF